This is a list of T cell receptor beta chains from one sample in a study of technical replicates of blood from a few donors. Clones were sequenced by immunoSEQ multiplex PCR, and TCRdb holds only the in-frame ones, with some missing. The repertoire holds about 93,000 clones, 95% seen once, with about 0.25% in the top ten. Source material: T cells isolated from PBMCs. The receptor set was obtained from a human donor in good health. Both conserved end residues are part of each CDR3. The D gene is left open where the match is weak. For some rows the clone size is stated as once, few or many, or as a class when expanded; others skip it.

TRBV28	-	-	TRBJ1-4	TGTGCCAGCAGTTTATGGACTGGGAAACTGTTTTTT	CASSLWTGKLFF
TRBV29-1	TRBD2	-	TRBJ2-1	TGCAGCGTAGGGACTAGCGGGGGTCCCTACAATGAGCAGTTCTTC	CSVGTSGGPYNEQFF
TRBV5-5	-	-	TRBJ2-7	TGTGCCAGCAGCTTGCCTCAGGGCGTGGTGGAGCAGTACTTC	CASSLPQGVVEQYF
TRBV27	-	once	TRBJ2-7	TGTGCCAGCAGCCCTCCCGCAGGCAAGATTGGGAGCGAGCAGTACTTC	CASSPPAGKIGSEQYF
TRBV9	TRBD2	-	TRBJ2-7	TGTGCCAGCAGCGTAGTTGGGGGGGGATCCGACGAGCAGTACTTC	CASSVVGGGSDEQYF
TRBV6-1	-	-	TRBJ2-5	TGTGCCAGCAGTCAAAACGGTCCCCAAGAGACCCAGTACTTC	CASSQNGPQETQYF
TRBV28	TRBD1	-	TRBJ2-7	TGTGCCAGCAGCTATGGACAGGGGCTTTTTTACGAGCAGTACTTC	CASSYGQGLFYEQYF
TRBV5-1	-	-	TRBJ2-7	TGCGCCAGCAGCTTGGGGGGACATTACGAGCAGTACTTC	CASSLGGHYEQYF
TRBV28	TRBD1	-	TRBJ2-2	TGTGCCAGCAGAACCCAGGGGGAACTGTTTTTT	CASRTQGELFF
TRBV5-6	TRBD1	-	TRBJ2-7	TGTGCCAGCAGCTTAGCCCCGTACAGGGGTGCCCCCTACGAGCAGTACTTC	CASSLAPYRGAPYEQYF
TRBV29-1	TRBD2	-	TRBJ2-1	TGCAGCGTGAGGGAGGGACTGAGGATTAATGAGCAGTTCTTC	CSVREGLRINEQFF
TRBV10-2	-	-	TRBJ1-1	TGCGCCAGCAGAGGGGTGATGACTGAAGCTTTCTTT	CASRGVMTEAFF
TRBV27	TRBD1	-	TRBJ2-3	TGTGCCAGCCGGACAGGGGGAACAGATACGCAGTATTTT	CASRTGGTDTQYF
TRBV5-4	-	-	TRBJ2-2	TGTGCCAGCAGCTTATTTAGCGGGAACACCGGGGAGCTGTTTTTT	CASSLFSGNTGELFF
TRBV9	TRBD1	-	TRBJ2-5	TGTGCCAGCAGCGCCGGACAGGGGTGGGAGACCCAGTACTTC	CASSAGQGWETQYF
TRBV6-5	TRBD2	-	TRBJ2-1	TGTGCCAGCAGTTCGAATCCGGGACTAGCCAACAATGAGCAGTTCTTC	CASSSNPGLANNEQFF
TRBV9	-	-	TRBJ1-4	TGTGCCAGCAGACGAGAAACAACTAATGAAAAACTGTTTTTT	CASRRETTNEKLFF
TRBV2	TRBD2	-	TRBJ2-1	TGTGCCAGCCATGGGACTAGCGGAGAGCAGTTCTTC	CASHGTSGEQFF
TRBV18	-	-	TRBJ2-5	TGTGCCAGCTCACTTACGCAGGGTTCCCAAGAGACCCAGTACTTC	CASSLTQGSQETQYF
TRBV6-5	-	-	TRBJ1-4	TGTGCCAGCAGATCGGGAGGTGAAAAACTGTTTTTT	CASRSGGEKLFF
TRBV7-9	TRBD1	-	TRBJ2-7	TGTGCCAGCAGCCCCGGGACAGGGAGCTCCTACGAGCAGTACTTC	CASSPGTGSSYEQYF
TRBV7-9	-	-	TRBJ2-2	TGTGCCAGCAGCTTCCCTATTCGGACCGGGGAGCTGTTTTTT	CASSFPIRTGELFF
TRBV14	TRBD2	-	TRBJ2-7	TGTGCCAGCAGCCAAGGGACTAGCGGGAGCGATGAGCAGTACTTC	CASSQGTSGSDEQYF
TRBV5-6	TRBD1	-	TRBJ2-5	TGTGCCAGCAGCTTTAATTTTGGGACAGGGGTACAAGAGACCCAGTACTTC	CASSFNFGTGVQETQYF
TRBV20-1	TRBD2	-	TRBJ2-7	TGCAGTGCCATGGGGGGGGAGCAGTACTTC	CSAMGGEQYF
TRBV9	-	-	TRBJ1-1	TGTGCCAGCAGCGTCACAGAAAACACTGAAGCTTTCTTT	CASSVTENTEAFF
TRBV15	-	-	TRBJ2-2	TGTGCCACCACAGGAGGGGGCCACACCGGGGAGCTGTTTTTT	CATTGGGHTGELFF
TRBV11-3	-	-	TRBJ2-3	TGTGCCAGCAGCCCAGTATGGAGCACAGATACGCAGTATTTT	CASSPVWSTDTQYF
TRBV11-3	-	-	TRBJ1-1	TGTGCCAGCGAAAATGGCAGGGGCCCTGAAGCTTTCTTT	CASENGRGPEAFF
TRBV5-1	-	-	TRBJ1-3	TGCGCCAGCAGCTTGGAGGGGAGGCCCCCTGGAAACACCATATATTTT	CASSLEGRPPGNTIYF
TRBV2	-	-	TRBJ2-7	TGTGCCAGCAAGGGGGAAGTATACGAGCAGTACTTC	CASKGEVYEQYF
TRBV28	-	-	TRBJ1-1	TGTGCCAGCAGCAAGGGGTCTGAAGCTTTCTTT	CASSKGSEAFF
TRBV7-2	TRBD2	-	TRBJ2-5	TGTGCCAGCAGCTTAGGCCCTAGCGGGCCGGTTGAGACCCAGTACTTC	CASSLGPSGPVETQYF
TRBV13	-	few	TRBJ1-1	TGTGCCAGCAGTCATGGTGCGGGCACTGAAGCTTTCTTT	CASSHGAGTEAFF
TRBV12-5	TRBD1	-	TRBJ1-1	TGTGCTAGTGGTTTGCCTGGAGTTTGGACCGGGACAGCTGAAGCTTTCTTT	CASGLPGVWTGTAEAFF
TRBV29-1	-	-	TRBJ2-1	TGCAGCGTTGAAGATCCTGTCTCCTCCTACAATGAGCAGTTCTTC	CSVEDPVSSYNEQFF
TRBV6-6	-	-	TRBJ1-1	TGTGCCAGCAGGCAGATGTTGAACACTGAAGCTTTCTTT	CASRQMLNTEAFF
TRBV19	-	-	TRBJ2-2	TGTGCCGTAAAAACTAAAGACAGGTCGAACACCGGGGAGCTGTTTTTT	CAVKTKDRSNTGELFF
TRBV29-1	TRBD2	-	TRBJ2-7	TGCAGCGTTCTTCGGACTAGCGGATACGAGCAGTACTTC	CSVLRTSGYEQYF
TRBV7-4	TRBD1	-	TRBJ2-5	TGTGCCAGCAGCGCTCGGGACAGGCGTGAGACCCAGTACTTC	CASSARDRRETQYF
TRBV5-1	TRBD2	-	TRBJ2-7	TGCGCCAGCAGCTTCGGTCCGTCGCGGGAGGGCCGCTACGAGCAGTACTTC	CASSFGPSREGRYEQYF
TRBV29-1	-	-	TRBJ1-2	TGCAGCGTTGCTGGATTGACAGATGTTAACTATGGCTACACCTTC	CSVAGLTDVNYGYTF
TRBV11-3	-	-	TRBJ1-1	TGTGCCAGCAGCTTACTAACCAACACTGAAGCTTTCTTT	CASSLLTNTEAFF
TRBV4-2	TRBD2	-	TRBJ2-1	TGTGCCAGCAGCCAAGATAAGGCGGGAGGCCCCCAGGAGTTCTTC	CASSQDKAGGPQEFF
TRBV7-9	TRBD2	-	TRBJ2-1	TGTGCCAGCAGCCCGGAGGGCGGGAGTAGGAACAATGAGCAGTTCTTC	CASSPEGGSRNNEQFF
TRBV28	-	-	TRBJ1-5	TGTGCCAGCAGTTTATCGACTCAGCTCAATCAGCCCCAGCATTTT	CASSLSTQLNQPQHF
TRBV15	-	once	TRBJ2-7	TGTGCCACCAGCAGAGCCTACAGGGTCTCCGAGCAGTACTTC	CATSRAYRVSEQYF
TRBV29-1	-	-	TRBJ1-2	TGCAGCGTTGAAGATCCAGGGAATGGCTACACCTTC	CSVEDPGNGYTF
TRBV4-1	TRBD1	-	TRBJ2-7	TGCGCCAGCAGCCAACCGGGACAGGGTACGTACGAGCAGTACTTC	CASSQPGQGTYEQYF
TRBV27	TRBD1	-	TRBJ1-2	TGTGCCAGCAGTTTATCCCGCAGGGGGGCGGCTACTTATGGCTACACCTTC	CASSLSRRGAATYGYTF
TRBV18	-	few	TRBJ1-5	TGTGCCAGCTCACCAGAGGCTAGCAATCAGCCCCAGCATTTT	CASSPEASNQPQHF
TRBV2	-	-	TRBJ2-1	TGTGCCAGCAGTCGTCAGGGAACAAATGAGCAGTTCTTC	CASSRQGTNEQFF
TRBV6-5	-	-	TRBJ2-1	TGTGCCAGCAATCGACTAGGAGGGAACGATGAGCAGTTCTTC	CASNRLGGNDEQFF
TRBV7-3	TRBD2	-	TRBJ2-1	TGTGCCAGCAGCTTAATAGGGACTAGATGGAATGAGCAGTTCTTC	CASSLIGTRWNEQFF
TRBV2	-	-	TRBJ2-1	TGTGCCAGCGGAACAGTCTCCTACAATGAGCAGTTCTTC	CASGTVSYNEQFF